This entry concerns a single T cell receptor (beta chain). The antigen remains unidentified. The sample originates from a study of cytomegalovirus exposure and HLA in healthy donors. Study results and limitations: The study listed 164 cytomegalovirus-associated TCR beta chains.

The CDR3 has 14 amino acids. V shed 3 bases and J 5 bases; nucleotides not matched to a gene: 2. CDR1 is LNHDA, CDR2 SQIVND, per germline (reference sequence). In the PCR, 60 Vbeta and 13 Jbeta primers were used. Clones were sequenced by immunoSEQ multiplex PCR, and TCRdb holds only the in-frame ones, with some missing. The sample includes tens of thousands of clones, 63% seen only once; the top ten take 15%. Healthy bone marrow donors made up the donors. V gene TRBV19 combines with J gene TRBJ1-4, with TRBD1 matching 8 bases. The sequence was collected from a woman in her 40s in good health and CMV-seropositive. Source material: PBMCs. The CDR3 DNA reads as TGTGCCAGTAGTATGGGACAGGTGAATGAAAAACTGTTTTTT. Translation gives CASSMGQVNEKLFF. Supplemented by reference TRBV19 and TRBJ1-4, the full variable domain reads DGGITQSPKYLFRKEGQNVTLSCEQNLNHDAMYWYRQDPGQGLRLIYYSQIVNDFQKGDIAEGYSVSREKKESFPLTVTSAQKNPTAFYLCASSMGQVNEKLFFGSGTQLSVL.